Listed below are T cell receptor beta chains from one sample, sequenced in a study of T-cell memory formation after mild COVID-19. From the 5' RACE reads, TCRdb called clonotypes with MiXCR, one entry per CDR3 protein. The table includes more than 450,000 distinct CDR3 sequences, roughly 18% detected once. Input material: PBMCs or a T cell subset sorted from them (not recorded which). All receptors come from an adult woman who had mild COVID-19 (a few samples of this study predate the infection). Cell type and time point are not known. The CDR3 runs from the conserved cysteine through the conserved F or W. Each record gives: D gene, clone size, J gene, V gene, CDR3 DNA, CDR3 protein. The D gene is left open where the match is weak. Clone size is stated in some rows and not others, as once, few, many or a class when expanded.

-	-	TRBJ1-5	TRBV6-2/TRBV6-3	TGTGCCAGCAGAATCAATCAGCCCCAGCATTTT	CASRINQPQHF
TRBD1	-	TRBJ2-7	TRBV3-1	TGTGCCAGCAGCCAACCAGGGGGCATCCCCTACGAGCAGTACTTC	CASSQPGGIPYEQYF
-	few	TRBJ1-4	TRBV25-1	TGTGCCAGCAGTGAGGGAGATCTGGAAAAACTGTTTTTT	CASSEGDLEKLFF
-	few	TRBJ1-2	TRBV15	TGTGCCACCAGTCCCATCCCAGGGTCCCATGGCTACACCTTC	CATSPIPGSHGYTF
-	-	TRBJ1-2	TRBV7-2	TGTGCCAGCAGCCCACAGACACGGAGGAGCTACACCTTC	CASSPQTRRSYTF
-	few	TRBJ2-5	TRBV4-2	TGTGCCAGCAGCCAAGATTTAGGGTTCGGGACCCAGTACTTC	CASSQDLGFGTQYF
-	few	TRBJ1-1	TRBV7-3	TGTGCCAGCAGCTTCCCAGGGGCACCGAACACTGAAGCTTTCTTT	CASSFPGAPNTEAFF
-	-	TRBJ2-1	TRBV12-3/TRBV12-4	TGTGCCAGCAGGGTCAAATTTGGGGAGTTGGGGGAGCAGTTCTTC	CASRVKFGELGEQFF
TRBD2	few	TRBJ2-7	TRBV28	TGTGCCAGCAGGGGGACTAGCTGGTACGAGCAGTACTTC	CASRGTSWYEQYF
-	-	TRBJ2-1	TRBV7-9	TGTGCCAGCAGCTTAGGGTGGGCCGGAGACAATGAGCAGTTCTTC	CASSLGWAGDNEQFF